This T cell receptor beta chain was observed in a study of blood T cell repertoires in COVID-19. In the source study's methods: The assay estimated nucleated cells by amplifying reference gene primers. TCRdb keeps only in-frame clones here, not all; method: immunoSEQ multiplex PCR. The V and J calls and the clone size are those of that table, but D and trimming were determined from the DNA. The sample consists of approximately 210,000 clones, over 70% of them appearing once. Germline trimming cut 6 bases from V and 1 base from J; bases unmatched to any gene: 8. The germline V gene has CDR1 SQVTM and CDR2 ANQGSEA. CDR3 length: 14 residues.

The clonotype was recovered from a man aged 50-60 years with active or convalescent COVID-19. The sample taken for sequencing was peripheral blood. The genes are TRBV29-1 and TRBJ1-2, with 7 positions matching TRBD1. CDR3 DNA sequence: TGCAGCGTGTACGGGACAGTCAATAACTATGGCTACACCTTC. This sequence encodes CSVYGTVNNYGYTF.